The 8 T cell receptor beta chains below all came from one sample that was sequenced in a study of circulating tumor DNA in untreated peripheral T-cell lymphoma. Here immunoSEQ multiplex PCR was the method, and the copy in TCRdb shows in-frame clones only, minus some. The table lists around 91 clones. What was sequenced was cell-free DNA from blood serum. All receptors come from a human donor with peripheral T-cell lymphoma.

CDR3 region: CASSEGAGGADSPYEQYF. The CDR3 DNA reads as TGTGCCAGCAGTGAAGGGGCAGGGGGCGCGGACTCCCCCTACGAGCAGTACTTC. The chain has TRBV2 and TRBJ2-7; TRBD1 aligns across 8 bases. CDR1 and CDR2 from the germline V gene are SNHLY and FYNNEI. The trim removed 1 base at V and 2 bases at J, leaving 13 bases unmatched. The CDR3 length is 18 residues. The complete variable domain, with remaining parts taken from reference TRBV2 and TRBJ2-7, reads EPEVTQTPSHQVTQMGQEVILRCVPISNHLYFYWYRQILGQKVEFLVSFYNNEISEKSEIFDDQFSVERPDGSNFTLKIRSTKLEDSAMYFCASSEGAGGADSPYEQYFGPGTRLTVT.

J is TRBJ1-1 and V is TRBV29-1, with D possibly TRBD1 on 6 matching bases. Germline loops: CDR1 SQVTM, CDR2 ANQGSEA. Between the trimmed V and J ends, which lost 7 bases and 0 bases, there was a span of 9 bases. The CDR3 extends over 12 amino acids. In DNA form, the CDR3 reads TGCAGCGGGCGGGACATGAACACTGAAGCTTTCTTT. This sequence encodes CSGRDMNTEAFF.

The chain is built from TRBV11-2 and TRBJ2-1, with 11 bases aligning to TRBD1. The CDR3 runs to 18 residues. V dropped 1 base and J dropped 0; count of bases not matched to a gene: 5. Looked up from germline, CDR1 is SGHAT and CDR2 is FQNNGV. The CDR3 spells CASSLVFGTGGSYNEQFF. CDR3 DNA: TGTGCCAGCAGCTTAGTGTTCGGGACAGGGGGCTCCTACAATGAGCAGTTCTTC. Looking up the rest from reference TRBV11-2 and TRBJ2-1 gives the full variable domain: EAGVAQSPRYKIIEKRQSVAFWCNPISGHATLYWYQQILGQGPKLLIQFQNNGVVDDSQLPKDRFSAERLKGVDSTLKIQPAKLEDSAVYLCASSLVFGTGGSYNEQFFGPGTRLTVL.

The V gene is TRBV7-2, the J gene TRBJ1-1; perhaps TRBD1 as D (6 bases). Germline CDR1 and CDR2: SGHTA and FQGNSA. There are 15 residues in the CDR3. V was clipped by 1 base and J by 0 bases, with 9 bases between them. The CDR3, as DNA: TGTGCCAGCAGCTTAGTCGGGGACATGAACACTGAAGCTTTCTTT. Protein: CASSLVGDMNTEAFF. Supplemented by reference TRBV7-2 and TRBJ1-1, the full variable domain reads GAGVSQSPSNKVTEKGKDVELRCDPISGHTALYWYRQSLGQGLEFLIYFQGNSAPDKSGLPSDRFSAERTGGSVSTLTIQRTQQEDSAVYLCASSLVGDMNTEAFFGQGTRLTVV.

The chain recombines TRBV28 with TRBJ1-1; unclear D gene. Germline-derived CDR1 and CDR2 are MDHEN and SYDVKM. The CDR3 consists of 13 residues. Trimming pared 5 bases from V and 3 bases from J, leaving 10 bases between. The CDR3: CASSPLAYTEAFF. The DNA of the CDR3 is TGTGCCAGCAGTCCTTTAGCTTACACTGAAGCTTTCTTT.

The chain recombines TRBV7-9 with TRBJ2-5; D is perhaps TRBD1 (6 bases). The CDR3 length is 14 residues. Between the trimmed V and J ends, which lost 5 bases and 0 bases, there was a span of 10 bases. Germline V lookup: CDR1 SEHNR, CDR2 FQNEAQ (reference sequence). The CDR3 DNA reads as TGTGCCAGCAGCGCTGGACAGAACCAAGAGACCCAGTACTTC. Amino acid sequence: CASSAGQNQETQYF.

V gene TRBV2 combines with J gene TRBJ1-1; D is possibly TRBD1 (5 bases). The CDR3 extends over 15 amino acids. Germline V gives CDR1 SNHLY, CDR2 FYNNEI. V lost 7 bases and J 0 bases, leaving 15 bases between the germline ends. The CDR3 protein is CASINLGGVNTEAFF. CDR3 bases: TGTGCCAGCATAAACCTCGGGGGGGTGAACACTGAAGCTTTCTTT.

The genes are TRBV2 and TRBJ1-1; 7 nucleotides line up with TRBD1. Germline assignment: CDR1 SNHLY and CDR2 FYNNEI. There are 13 residues in the CDR3. V lost 8 bases, J lost 1 base, and 4 bases stayed unmatched. The CDR3 nucleotides are TGTGCCAGCCCGACAGGGAGGAACACTGAAGCTTTCTTT. Protein: CASPTGRNTEAFF.